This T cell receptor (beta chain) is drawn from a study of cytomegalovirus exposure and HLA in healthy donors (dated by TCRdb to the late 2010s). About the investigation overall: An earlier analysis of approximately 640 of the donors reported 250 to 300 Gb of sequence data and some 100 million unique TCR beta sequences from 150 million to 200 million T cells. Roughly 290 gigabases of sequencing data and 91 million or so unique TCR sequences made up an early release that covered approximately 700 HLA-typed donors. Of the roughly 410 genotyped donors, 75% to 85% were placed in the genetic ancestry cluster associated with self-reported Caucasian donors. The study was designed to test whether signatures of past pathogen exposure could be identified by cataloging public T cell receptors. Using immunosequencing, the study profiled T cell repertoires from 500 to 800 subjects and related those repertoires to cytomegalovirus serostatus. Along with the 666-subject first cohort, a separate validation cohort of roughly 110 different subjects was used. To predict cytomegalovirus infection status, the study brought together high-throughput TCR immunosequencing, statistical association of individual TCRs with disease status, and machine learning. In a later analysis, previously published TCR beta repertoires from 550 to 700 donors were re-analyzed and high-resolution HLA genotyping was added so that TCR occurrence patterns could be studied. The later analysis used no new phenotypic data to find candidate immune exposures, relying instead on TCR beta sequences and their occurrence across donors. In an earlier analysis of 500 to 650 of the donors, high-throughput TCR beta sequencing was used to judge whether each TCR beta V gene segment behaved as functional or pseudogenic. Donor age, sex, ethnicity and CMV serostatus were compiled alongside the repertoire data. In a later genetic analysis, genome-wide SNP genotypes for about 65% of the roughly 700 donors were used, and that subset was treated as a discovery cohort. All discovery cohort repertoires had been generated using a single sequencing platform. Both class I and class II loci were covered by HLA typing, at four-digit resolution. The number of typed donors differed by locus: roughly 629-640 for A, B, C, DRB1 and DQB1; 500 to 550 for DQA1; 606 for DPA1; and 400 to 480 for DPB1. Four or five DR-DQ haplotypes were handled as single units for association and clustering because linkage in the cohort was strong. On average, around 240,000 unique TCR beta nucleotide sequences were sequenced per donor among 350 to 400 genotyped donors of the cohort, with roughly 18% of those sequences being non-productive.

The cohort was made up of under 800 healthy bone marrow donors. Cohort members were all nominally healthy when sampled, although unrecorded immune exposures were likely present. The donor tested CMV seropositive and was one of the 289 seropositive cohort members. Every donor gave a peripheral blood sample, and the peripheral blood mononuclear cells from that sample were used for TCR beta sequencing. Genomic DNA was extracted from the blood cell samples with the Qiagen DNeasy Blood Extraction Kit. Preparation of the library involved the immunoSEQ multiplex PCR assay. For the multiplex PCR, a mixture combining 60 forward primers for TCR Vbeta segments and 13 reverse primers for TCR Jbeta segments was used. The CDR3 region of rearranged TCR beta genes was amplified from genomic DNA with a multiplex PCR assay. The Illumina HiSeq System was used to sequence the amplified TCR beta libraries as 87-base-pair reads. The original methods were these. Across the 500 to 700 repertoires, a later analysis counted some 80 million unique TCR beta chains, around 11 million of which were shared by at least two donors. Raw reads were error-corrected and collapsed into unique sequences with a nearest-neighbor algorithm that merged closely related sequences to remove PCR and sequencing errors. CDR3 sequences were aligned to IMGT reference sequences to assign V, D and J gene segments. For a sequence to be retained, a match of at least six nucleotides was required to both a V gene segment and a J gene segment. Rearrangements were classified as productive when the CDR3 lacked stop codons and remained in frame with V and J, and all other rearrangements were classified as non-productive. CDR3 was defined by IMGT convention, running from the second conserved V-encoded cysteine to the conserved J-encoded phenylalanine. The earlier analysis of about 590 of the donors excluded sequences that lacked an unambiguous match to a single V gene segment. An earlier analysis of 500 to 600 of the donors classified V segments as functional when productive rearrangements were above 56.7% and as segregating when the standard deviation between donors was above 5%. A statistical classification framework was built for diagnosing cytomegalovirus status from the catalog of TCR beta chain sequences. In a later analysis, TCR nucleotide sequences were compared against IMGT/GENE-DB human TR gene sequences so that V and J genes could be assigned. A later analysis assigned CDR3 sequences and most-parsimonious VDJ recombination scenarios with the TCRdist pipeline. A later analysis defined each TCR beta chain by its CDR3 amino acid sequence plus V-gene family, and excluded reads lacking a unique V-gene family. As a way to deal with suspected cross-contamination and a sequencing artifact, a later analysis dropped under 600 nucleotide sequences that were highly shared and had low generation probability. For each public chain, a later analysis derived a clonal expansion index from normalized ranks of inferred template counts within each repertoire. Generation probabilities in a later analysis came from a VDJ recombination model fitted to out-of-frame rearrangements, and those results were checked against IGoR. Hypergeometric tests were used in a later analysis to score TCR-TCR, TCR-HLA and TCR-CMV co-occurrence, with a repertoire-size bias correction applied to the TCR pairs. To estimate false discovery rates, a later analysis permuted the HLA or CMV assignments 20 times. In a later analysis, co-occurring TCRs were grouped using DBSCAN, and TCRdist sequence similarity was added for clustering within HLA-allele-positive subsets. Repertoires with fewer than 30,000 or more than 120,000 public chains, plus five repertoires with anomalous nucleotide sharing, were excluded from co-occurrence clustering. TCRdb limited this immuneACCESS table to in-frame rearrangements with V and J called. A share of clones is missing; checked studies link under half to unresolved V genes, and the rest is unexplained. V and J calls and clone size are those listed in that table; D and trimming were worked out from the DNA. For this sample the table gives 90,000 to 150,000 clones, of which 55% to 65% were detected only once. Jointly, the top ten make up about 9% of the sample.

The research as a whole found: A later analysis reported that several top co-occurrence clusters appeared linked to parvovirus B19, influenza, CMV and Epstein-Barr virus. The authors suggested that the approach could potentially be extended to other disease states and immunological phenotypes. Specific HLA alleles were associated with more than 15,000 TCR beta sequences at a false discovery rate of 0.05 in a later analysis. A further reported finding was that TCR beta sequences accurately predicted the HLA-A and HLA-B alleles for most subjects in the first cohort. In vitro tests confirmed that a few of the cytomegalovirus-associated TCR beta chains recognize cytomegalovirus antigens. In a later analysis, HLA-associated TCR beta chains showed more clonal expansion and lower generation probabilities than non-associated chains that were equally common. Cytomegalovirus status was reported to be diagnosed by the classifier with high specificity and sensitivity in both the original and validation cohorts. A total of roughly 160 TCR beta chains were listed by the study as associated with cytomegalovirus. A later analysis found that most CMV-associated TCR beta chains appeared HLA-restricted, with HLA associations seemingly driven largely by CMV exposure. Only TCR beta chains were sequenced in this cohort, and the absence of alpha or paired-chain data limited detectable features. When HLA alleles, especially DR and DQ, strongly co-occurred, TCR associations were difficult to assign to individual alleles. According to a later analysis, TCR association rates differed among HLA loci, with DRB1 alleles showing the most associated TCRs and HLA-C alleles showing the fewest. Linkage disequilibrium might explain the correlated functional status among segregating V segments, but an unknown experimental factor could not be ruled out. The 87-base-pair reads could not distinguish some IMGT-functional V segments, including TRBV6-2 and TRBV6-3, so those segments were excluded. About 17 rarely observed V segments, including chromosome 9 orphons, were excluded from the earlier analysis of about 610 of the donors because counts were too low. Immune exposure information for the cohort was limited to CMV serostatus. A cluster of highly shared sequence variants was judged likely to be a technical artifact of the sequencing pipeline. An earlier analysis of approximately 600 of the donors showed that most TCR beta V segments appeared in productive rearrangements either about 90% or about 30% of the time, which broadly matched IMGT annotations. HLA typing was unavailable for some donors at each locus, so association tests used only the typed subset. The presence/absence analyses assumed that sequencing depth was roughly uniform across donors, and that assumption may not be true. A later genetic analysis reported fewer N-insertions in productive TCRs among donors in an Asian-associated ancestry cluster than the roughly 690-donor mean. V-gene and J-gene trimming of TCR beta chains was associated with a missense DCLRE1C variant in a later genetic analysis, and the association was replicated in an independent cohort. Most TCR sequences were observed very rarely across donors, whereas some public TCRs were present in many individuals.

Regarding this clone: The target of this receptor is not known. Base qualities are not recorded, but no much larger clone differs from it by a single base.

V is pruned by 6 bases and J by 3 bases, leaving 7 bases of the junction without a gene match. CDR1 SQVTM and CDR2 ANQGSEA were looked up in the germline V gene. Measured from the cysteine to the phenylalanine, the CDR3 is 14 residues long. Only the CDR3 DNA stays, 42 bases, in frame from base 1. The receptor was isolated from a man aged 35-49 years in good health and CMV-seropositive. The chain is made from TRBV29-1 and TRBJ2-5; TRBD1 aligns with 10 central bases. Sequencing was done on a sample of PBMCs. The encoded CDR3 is CSVEGQGPKETQYF. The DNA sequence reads TGCAGCGTCGAGGGACAGGGGCCGAAAGAGACCCAGTACTTC.